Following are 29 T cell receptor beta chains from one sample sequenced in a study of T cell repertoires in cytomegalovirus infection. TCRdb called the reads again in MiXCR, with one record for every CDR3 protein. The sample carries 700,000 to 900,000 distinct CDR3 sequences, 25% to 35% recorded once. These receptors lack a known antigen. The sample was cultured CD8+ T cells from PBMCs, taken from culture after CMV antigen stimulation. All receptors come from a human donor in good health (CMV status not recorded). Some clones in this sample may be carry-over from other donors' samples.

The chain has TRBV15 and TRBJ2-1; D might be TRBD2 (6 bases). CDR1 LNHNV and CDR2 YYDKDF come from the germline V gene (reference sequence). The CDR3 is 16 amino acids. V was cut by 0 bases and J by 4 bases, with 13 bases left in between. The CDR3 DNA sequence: TGTGCCACCAGCAGAGAAGGAGGGGAAGTTTACAATGAGCAGTTCTTC. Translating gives CATSREGGEVYNEQFF.

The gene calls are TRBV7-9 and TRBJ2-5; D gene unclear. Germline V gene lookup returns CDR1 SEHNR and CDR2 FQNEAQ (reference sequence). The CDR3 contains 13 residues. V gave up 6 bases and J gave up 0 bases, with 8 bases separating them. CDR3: CASRVGHQETQYF. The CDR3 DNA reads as TGTGCCAGCAGGGTTGGACACCAAGAGACCCAGTACTTC.

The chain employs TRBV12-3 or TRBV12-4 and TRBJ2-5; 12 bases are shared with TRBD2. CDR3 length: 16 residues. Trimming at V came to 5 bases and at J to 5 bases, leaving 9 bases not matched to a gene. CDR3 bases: TGTGCCAGCAGTCAATTTTCCGGGACTAGCGGGGAGACCCAGTACTTC. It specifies CASSQFSGTSGETQYF.

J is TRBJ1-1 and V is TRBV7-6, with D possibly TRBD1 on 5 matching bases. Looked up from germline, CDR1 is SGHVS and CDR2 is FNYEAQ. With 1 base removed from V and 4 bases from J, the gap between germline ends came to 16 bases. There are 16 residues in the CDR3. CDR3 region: CASSLEGEGSGTEAFF. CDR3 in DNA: TGTGCCAGCAGCTTAGAAGGCGAGGGGTCGGGCACTGAAGCTTTCTTT. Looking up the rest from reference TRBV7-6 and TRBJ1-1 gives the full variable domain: GAGVSQSPRYKVTKRGQDVALRCDPISGHVSLYWYRQALGQGPEFLTYFNYEAQQDKSGLPNDRFSAERPEGSISTLTIQRTEQRDSAMYRCASSLEGEGSGTEAFFGQGTRLTVV.

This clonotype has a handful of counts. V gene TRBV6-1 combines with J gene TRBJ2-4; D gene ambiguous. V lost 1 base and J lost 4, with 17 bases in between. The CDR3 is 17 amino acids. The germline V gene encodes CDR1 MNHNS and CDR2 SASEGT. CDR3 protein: CASSEDGPRRAKNIQYF. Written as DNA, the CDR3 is TGTGCCAGCAGTGAAGATGGCCCCAGGCGAGCTAAAAACATTCAGTACTTC.

The CDR3 sequence is CASTQNRVYGYTF. The DNA for the CDR3 is TGTGCCAGCACCCAAAACAGGGTTTATGGCTACACCTTC. This chain links TRBV12-3 or TRBV12-4 with TRBJ1-2, with a possible D match to TRBD1 (6 bases). V dropped 7 bases and J dropped 5 bases, with 14 bases sitting between them. There are 13 residues in the CDR3.

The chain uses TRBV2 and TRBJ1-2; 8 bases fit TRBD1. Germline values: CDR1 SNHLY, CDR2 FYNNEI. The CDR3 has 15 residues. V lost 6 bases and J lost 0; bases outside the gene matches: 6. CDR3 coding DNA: TGTGCCAGCAGGGGGACAGGCCACTCTAACTATGGCTACACCTTC. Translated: CASRGTGHSNYGYTF.

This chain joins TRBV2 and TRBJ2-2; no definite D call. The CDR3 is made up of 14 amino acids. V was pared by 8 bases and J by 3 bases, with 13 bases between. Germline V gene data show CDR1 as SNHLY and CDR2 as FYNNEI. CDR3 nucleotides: TGTGCCAGCTTGGTGGCGTCTCACACCGGGGAGCTGTTTTTT. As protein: CASLVASHTGELFF.

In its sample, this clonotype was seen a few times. CDR3 sequence reads: CASSPRREKENIQYF. CDR3 nucleotides: TGTGCCAGCAGCCCCCGCCGGGAAAAGGAAAACATTCAGTACTTC. This chain links TRBV9 with TRBJ2-4; D is perhaps TRBD2 (5 bases). The CDR3 consists of 15 residues. V lost 4 bases and J 5 bases, leaving 16 bases between the germline ends. Germline V gene lookup returns CDR1 SGDLS and CDR2 YYNGEE.

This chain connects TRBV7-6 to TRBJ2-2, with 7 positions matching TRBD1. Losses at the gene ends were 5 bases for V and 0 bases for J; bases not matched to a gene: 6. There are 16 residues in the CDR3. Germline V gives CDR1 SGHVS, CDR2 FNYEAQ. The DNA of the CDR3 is TGTGCCAGCAGCCCAACAGGGGCCCCGAACACCGGGGAGCTGTTTTTT. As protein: CASSPTGAPNTGELFF. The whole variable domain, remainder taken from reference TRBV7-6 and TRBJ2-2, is GAGVSQSPRYKVTKRGQDVALRCDPISGHVSLYWYRQALGQGPEFLTYFNYEAQQDKSGLPNDRFSAERPEGSISTLTIQRTEQRDSAMYRCASSPTGAPNTGELFFGEGSRLTVL.

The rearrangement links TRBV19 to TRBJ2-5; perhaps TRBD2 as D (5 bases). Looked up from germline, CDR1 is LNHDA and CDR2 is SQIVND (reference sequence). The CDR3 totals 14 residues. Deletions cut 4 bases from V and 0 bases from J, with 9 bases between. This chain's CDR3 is CASSRPDYQETQYF. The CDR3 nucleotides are TGTGCCAGTAGTAGGCCGGACTACCAAGAGACCCAGTACTTC.

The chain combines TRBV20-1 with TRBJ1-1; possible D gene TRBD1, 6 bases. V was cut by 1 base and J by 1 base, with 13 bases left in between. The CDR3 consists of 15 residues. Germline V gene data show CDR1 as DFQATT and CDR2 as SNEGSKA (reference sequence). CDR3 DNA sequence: TGCAGTGCTAGAGGATCGGGACACCCGAACACTGAAGCTTTCTTT. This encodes CSARGSGHPNTEAFF.

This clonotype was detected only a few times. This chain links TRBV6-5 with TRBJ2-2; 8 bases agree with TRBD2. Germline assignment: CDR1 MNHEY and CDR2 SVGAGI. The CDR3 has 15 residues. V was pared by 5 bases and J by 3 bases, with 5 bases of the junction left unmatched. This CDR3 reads CASSPGLDYTGELFF. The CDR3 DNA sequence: TGTGCCAGCAGTCCGGGACTAGACTACACCGGGGAGCTGTTTTTT.

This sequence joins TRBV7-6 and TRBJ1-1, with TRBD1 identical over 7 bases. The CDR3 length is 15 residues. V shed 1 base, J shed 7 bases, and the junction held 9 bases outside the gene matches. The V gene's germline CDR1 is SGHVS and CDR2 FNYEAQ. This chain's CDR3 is CASSLGSGTANEAFF. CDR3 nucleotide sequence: TGTGCCAGCAGCTTAGGAAGTGGGACAGCAAATGAAGCTTTCTTT. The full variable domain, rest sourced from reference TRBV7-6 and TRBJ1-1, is GAGVSQSPRYKVTKRGQDVALRCDPISGHVSLYWYRQALGQGPEFLTYFNYEAQQDKSGLPNDRFSAERPEGSISTLTIQRTEQRDSAMYRCASSLGSGTANEAFFGQGTRLTVV.

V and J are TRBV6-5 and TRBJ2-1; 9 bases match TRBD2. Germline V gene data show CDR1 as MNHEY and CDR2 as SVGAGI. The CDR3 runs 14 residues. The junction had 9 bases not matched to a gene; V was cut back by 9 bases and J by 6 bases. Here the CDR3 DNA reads TGTGCCAGTGGAGGTGGTAGCGGGGGCAATGAGCAGTTCTTC. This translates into CASGGGSGGNEQFF.

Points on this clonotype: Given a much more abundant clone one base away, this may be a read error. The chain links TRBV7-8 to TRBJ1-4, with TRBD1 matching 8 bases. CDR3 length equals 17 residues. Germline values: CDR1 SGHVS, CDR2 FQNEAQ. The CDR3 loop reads CAGSPTPGAGGGEKLFF. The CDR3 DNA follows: TGTGCCGGCAGCCCCACCCCTGGGGCAGGGGGCGGTGAAAAACTGTTTTTT.

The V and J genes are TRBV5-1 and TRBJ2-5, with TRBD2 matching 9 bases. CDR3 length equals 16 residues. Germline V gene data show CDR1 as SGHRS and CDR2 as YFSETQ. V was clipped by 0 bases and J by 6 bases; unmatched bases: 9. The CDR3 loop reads CASSLGLAGKDKTQYF. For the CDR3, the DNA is TGCGCCAGCAGCTTGGGGCTAGCGGGGAAAGACAAGACCCAGTACTTC. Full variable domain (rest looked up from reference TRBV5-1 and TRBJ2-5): KAGVTQTPRYLIKTRGQQVTLSCSPISGHRSVSWYQQTPGQGLQFLFEYFSETQRNKGNFPGRFSGRQFSNSRSEMNVSTLELGDSALYLCASSLGLAGKDKTQYFGPGTRLLVL.

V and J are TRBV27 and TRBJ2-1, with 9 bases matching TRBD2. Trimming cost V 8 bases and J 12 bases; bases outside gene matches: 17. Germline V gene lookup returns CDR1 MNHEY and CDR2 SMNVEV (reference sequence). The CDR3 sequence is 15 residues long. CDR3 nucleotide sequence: TGTGCCAGCGGTCTAACGGCGGGGGGGGCCTCTGGGCAGTTCTTC. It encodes CASGLTAGGASGQFF.

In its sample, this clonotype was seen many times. CDR3: CASGRPGLPVPGSQETQYF. Written as DNA, the CDR3 is TGTGCCAGCGGAAGACCCGGACTTCCGGTACCGGGATCCCAAGAGACCCAGTACTTC. The chain links TRBV12-3 or TRBV12-4 to TRBJ2-5; TRBD2 might be the D (5 bases). V lost 8 bases and J 1 base, leaving 29 bases between the germline ends. The CDR3 is made up of 19 amino acids.

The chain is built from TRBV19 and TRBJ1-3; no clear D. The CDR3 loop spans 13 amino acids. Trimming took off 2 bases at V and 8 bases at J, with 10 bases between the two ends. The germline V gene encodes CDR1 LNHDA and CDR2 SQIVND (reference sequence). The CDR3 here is CASSINPGHTIYF. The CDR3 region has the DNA TGTGCCAGTAGTATAAACCCGGGCCACACCATATATTTT.

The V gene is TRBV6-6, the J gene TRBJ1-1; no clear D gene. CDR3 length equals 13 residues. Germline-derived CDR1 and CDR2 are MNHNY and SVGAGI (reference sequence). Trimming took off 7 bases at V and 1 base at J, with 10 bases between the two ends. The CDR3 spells CASTATGNTEAFF. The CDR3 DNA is TGTGCCAGCACCGCGACGGGGAACACTGAAGCTTTCTTT.

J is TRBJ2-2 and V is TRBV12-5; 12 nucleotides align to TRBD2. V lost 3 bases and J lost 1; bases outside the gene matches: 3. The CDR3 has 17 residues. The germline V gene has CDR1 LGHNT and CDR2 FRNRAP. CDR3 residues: CASGFILAGGNTGELFF. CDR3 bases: TGTGCTAGTGGTTTCATACTAGCGGGGGGGAACACCGGGGAGCTGTTTTTT.

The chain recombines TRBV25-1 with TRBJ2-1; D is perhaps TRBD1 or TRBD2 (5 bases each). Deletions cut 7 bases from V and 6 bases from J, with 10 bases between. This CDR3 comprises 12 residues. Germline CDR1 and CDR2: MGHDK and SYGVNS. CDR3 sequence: CASIRGVNEQFF. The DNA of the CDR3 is TGTGCCAGCATCCGAGGGGTCAATGAGCAGTTCTTC.

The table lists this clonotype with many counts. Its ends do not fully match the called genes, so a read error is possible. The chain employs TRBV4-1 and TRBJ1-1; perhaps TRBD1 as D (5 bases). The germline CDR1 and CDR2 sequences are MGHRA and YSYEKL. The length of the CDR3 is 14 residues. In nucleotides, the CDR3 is TGTGCCAGCAGTCCCGGGGGAGGCGGCACTGAAGCTTTCTTT. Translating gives CASSPGGGGTEAFF.

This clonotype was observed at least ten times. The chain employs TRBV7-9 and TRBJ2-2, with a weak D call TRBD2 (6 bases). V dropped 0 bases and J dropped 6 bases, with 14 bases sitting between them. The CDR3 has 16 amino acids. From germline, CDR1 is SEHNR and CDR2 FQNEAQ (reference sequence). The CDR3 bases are TGTGCCAGCAGCTTAGCGGCCAGGGAGGTCCCCGGGGAGCTGTTTTTT. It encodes CASSLAAREVPGELFF.

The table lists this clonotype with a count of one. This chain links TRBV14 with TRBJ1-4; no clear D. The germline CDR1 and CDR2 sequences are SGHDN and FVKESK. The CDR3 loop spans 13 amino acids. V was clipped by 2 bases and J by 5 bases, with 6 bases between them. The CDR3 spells CASSQWTNEKLFF. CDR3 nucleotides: TGTGCCAGCAGCCAATGGACGAATGAAAAACTGTTTTTT.

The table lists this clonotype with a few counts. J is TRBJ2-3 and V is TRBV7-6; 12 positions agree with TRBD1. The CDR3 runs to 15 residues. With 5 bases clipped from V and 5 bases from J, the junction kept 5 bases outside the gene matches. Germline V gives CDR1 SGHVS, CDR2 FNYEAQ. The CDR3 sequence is CASSVGTGGRDTQYF. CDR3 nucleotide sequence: TGTGCCAGCAGCGTCGGGACAGGGGGCAGAGATACGCAGTATTTT.

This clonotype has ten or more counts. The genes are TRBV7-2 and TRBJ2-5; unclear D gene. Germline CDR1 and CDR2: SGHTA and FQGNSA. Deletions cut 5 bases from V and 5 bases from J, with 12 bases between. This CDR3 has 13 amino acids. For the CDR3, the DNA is TGTGCCAGCAGCCCCTCCCCCCGGGAGACCCAGTACTTC. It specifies CASSPSPRETQYF.

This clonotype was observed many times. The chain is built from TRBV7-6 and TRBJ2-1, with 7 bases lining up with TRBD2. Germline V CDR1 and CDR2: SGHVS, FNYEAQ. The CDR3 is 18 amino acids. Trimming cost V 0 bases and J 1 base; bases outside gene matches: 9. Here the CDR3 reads CASSLALGRGLSYNEQFF. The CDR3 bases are TGTGCCAGCAGCTTAGCACTCGGGCGGGGACTATCCTACAATGAGCAGTTCTTC.